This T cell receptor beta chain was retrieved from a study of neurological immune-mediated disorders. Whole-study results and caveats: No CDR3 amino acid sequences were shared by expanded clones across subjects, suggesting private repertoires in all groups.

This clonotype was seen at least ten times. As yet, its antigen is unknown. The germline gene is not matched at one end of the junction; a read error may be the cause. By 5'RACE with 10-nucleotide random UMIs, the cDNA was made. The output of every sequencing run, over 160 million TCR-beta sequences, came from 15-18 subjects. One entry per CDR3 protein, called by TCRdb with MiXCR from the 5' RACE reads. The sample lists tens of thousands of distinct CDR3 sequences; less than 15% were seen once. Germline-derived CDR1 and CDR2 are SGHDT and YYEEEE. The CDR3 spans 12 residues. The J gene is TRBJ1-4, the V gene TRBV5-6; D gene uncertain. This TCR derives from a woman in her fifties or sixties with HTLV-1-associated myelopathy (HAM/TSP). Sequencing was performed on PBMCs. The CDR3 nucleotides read TGTGCCAGCAGCGCGGGTTCCGGGATCCGAGACTTT. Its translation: CASSAGSGIRDF.